Sequencing of this TCR beta chain was carried out in a study of T cells after yellow fever vaccination (dated by TCRdb to about 2019). Regarding the research as a whole: The SMART-Seq v4 Ultra Low Input RNA kit was used to prepare libraries from fractions with low cell numbers. Bulk PBMC replicates and cell subsets were isolated from blood drawn at multiple timepoints before and after both primary and secondary immunization. To follow T-cell clones before and after primary and booster YFV17D yellow fever vaccination, bulk TCR alpha and beta repertoires were sequenced over time. Two healthy male donors, one aged 18 to 30 and one aged 30 to 40 years, made up the cohort.

General conclusions and limits of the study: Only a couple of donors were included in the study, so the extent to which the findings can be generalized is limited. The secondary T-cell response was found to be weaker but faster than the primary response, with a peak reached on day 5 rather than on day 15. A small fraction of clonotypes appeared in both the CD4 and CD8 compartments, likely as a result of convergent recombination. Most clones expanded after primary vaccination were re-detected after the booster (96% of CD4 and around 86% of CD8), suggesting broad memory maintenance. Computational filtering was required because FACS-sorted repertoires could contain abundant contaminating clonotypes from the bulk population.

Synthesis of TCR cDNA relied on 5'RACE template switching, a step that introduced a universal primer site along with unique molecular identifiers. cDNA synthesis was primed from both the TCR alpha and TCR beta constant segments. Library amplification used two PCR steps, and the second PCR step added sample barcodes and sequencing adapters. Sequencing of the libraries was done on either Illumina HiSeq 2500 (2x100 bp) or NovaSeq (2x150 bp). As for the authors' bioinformatics: Demultiplexing of reads and collapsing into UMI consensus sequences were performed with MIGEC, and V(D)J alignment was carried out with MiXCR. Using edgeR on replicate PBMC samples, clonotypes were called vaccine-responding if FDR was below 0.01 and the log2 fold change was above 5 up to day 15. CD4 or CD8 identity was assigned to each bulk clonotype according to whether the clonotype was present at higher abundance in the sequenced CD4 repertoire or the sequenced CD8 repertoire. TCRdb ran its own pipeline on the public reads, namely fastp trimming at Q25 and MiXCR clone calling, and kept in-frame beta chains. Identical CDR3 protein sequences are pooled into one entry, listed with their most common genes and DNA. The V and J calls and clone size come from TCRdb's table, not from the authors' own analysis. The sample data list about 360,000 distinct CDR3 sequences, and 6.2% of these were observed just once. About 15% of the sample rests with the top ten.

This clonotype was observed at least ten times. Its antigen is not yet known. Per-base qualities were not stored, and no clone one base away is much larger. Per the publication, the treatment or condition label means: live attenuated yellow fever vaccine strain. At every blood-draw timepoint, two biological replicates of bulk PBMCs were collected. A standard Ficoll-Paque protocol was used to isolate PBMCs from peripheral blood. TriZol was used to extract RNA from bulk PBMCs, from CD4 and CD8 fractions, and from dextramer-positive and dextramer-negative fractions. The CDR3 holds 13 amino acids from the cysteine to the phenylalanine. Only CDR3 DNA is held: 39 bases, read in frame from base 1. Trimming removed 4 bases from V and 6 bases from J; the gene matches leave 3 bases unexplained. Based on the germline V gene, the CDR1 and CDR2 sequences are SGHDT and YYEEEE.

The rearrangement joined TRBV5-6 to TRBJ2-2; 7 central bases correspond to TRBD2. The sample was PBMCs, taken 5 days after the yellow fever booster vaccination. The clonotype originates from a man aged 30-40 years who received the YFV17D yellow fever vaccine. CDR3 protein: CASSREVAGELFF. In nucleotides, the sequence is TGTGCCAGCAGCCGGGAGGTAGCCGGGGAGCTGTTTTTT.